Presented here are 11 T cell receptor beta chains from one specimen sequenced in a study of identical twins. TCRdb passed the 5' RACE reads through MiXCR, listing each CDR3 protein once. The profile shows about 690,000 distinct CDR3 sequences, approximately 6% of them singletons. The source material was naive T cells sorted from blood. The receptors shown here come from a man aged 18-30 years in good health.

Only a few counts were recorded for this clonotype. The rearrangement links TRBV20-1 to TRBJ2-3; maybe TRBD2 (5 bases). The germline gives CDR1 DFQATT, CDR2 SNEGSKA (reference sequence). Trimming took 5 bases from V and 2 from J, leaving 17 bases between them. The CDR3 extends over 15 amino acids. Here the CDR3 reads CSALLLRETTDTQYF. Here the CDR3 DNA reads TGCAGTGCTCTCCTCCTGAGGGAGACCACAGATACGCAGTATTTT.

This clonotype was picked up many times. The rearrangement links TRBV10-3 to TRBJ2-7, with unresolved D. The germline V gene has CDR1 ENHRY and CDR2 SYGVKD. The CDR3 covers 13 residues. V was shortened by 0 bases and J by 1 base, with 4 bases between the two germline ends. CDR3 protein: CAISESTSYEQYF. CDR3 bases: TGTGCCATCAGTGAGTCGACATCCTACGAGCAGTACTTC.

The CDR3 reads CASSVGTRGSEQYF. The CDR3 region has the DNA TGTGCCAGCAGCGTCGGGACTAGGGGATCCGAGCAGTACTTC. V gene TRBV9 combines with J gene TRBJ2-7, with 8 bases lining up with TRBD2. The CDR3 covers 14 residues. V shed 2 bases and J 6 bases; nucleotides not matched to a gene: 7. Germline lookup yields CDR1 SGDLS and CDR2 YYNGEE.

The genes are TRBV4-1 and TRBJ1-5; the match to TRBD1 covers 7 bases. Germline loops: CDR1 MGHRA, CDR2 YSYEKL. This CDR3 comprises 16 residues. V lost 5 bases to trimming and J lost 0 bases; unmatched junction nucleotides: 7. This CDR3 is CASSSTAGGSNQPQHF. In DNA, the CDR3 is TGCGCCAGCAGCTCCACGGCAGGGGGTAGCAATCAGCCCCAGCATTTT.

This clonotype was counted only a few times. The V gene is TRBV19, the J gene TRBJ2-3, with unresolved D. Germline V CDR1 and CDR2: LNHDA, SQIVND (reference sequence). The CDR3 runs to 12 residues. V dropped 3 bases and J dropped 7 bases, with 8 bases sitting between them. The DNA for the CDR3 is TGTGCCAGTAGTATTCTGGGAAATACGCAGTATTTT. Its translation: CASSILGNTQYF.

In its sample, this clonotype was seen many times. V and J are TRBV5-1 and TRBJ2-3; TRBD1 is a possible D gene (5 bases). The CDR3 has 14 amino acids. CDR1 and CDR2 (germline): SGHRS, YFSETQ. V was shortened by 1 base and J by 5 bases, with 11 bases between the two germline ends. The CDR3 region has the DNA TGCGCCAGCAGCTTGAATGGAGACAGAGATACGCAGTATTTT. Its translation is CASSLNGDRDTQYF. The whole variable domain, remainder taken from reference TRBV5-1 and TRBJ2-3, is KAGVTQTPRYLIKTRGQQVTLSCSPISGHRSVSWYQQTPGQGLQFLFEYFSETQRNKGNFPGRFSGRQFSNSRSEMNVSTLELGDSALYLCASSLNGDRDTQYFGPGTRLTVL.

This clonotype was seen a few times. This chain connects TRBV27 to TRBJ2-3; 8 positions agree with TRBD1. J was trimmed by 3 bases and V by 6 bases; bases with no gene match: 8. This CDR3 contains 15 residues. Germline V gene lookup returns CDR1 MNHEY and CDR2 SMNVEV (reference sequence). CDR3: CASSRTGQATDTQYF. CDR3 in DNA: TGTGCCAGCAGCCGAACGGGACAGGCAACAGATACGCAGTATTTT.

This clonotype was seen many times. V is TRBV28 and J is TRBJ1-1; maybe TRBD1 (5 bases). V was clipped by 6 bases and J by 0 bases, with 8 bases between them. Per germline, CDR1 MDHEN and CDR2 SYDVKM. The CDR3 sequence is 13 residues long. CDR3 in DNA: TGTGCCAGCAGGGGGCCAATGAACACTGAAGCTTTCTTT. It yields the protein CASRGPMNTEAFF. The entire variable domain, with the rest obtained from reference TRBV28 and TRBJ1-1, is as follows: DVKVTQSSRYLVKRTGEKVFLECVQDMDHENMFWYRQDPGLGLRLIYFSYDVKMKEKGDIPEGYSVSREKKERFSLILESASTNQTSMYLCASRGPMNTEAFFGQGTRLTVV.

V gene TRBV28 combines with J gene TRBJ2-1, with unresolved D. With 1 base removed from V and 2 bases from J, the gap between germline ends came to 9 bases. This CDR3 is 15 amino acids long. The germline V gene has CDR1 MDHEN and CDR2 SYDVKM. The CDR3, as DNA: TGTGCCAGCAGTTTATCTGCCGGAACCTACAATGAGCAGTTCTTC. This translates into CASSLSAGTYNEQFF.

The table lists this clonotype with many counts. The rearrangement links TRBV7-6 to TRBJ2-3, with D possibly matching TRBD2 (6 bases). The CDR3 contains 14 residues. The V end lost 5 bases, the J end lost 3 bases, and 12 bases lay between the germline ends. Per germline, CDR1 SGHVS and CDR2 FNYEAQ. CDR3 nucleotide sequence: TGTGCCAGCAGCAAATCCGGGAGAACAGATACGCAGTATTTT. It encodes CASSKSGRTDTQYF.

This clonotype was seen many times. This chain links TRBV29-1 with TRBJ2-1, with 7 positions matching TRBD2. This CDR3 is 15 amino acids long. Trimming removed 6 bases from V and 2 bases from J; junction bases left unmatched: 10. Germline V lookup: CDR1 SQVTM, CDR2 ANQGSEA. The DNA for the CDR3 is TGCAGCGTCGAGGGGAGGCTAGCGGCCTACAATGAGCAGTTCTTC. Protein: CSVEGRLAAYNEQFF.